This entry features one T cell receptor beta chain sequence. Its antigen is undetermined. As for treatment: roughly 10-day PBMC culture with coronavirus spike peptide pools or control peptides (ViraFEST assay). After expanding antigen-specific T cells with peptide pools, ViraFEST sequenced their TCRs. The data originate from a study of vaccination and CD4 T cells after COVID-19. Findings and caveats of the study: Median reactive clonotypes, those recognizing SARS-CoV-2, rose from around 21 to 38, not significantly. Within the convalescent patients, spike mono-reactivity was found in 304 of 307 vaccine-specific clones.

With the Oncomine TCR Beta short-read assay, DNA from cultured CD4+ T cells was sequenced. Once CD4+ T cells had been cultured, genomic DNA was extracted from them. TCRdb re-analysed the PCR reads in MiXCR, keeping a single row per CDR3 protein. Of 19,000 or so distinct CDR3 sequences in the sample, 80% were seen once. This specimen was CD4+ T cells from blood, cultured in vitro, taken after SARS-CoV-2 vaccination. The source is a human donor who received a COVID-19 vaccine.

The CDR3 protein is CSARDRLRGHNEQFF. The CDR3 DNA sequence: TGCAGTGCTAGAGATCGACTCCGGGGCCACAATGAGCAGTTCTTC. The chain couples TRBV20-1 to TRBJ2-1, with D possibly being TRBD1 or TRBD2 (5 bases each). V was clipped by 0 bases and J by 5 bases, with 14 bases between them. The length of the CDR3 is 15 residues. Germline assignment: CDR1 DFQATT and CDR2 SNEGSKA (reference sequence).